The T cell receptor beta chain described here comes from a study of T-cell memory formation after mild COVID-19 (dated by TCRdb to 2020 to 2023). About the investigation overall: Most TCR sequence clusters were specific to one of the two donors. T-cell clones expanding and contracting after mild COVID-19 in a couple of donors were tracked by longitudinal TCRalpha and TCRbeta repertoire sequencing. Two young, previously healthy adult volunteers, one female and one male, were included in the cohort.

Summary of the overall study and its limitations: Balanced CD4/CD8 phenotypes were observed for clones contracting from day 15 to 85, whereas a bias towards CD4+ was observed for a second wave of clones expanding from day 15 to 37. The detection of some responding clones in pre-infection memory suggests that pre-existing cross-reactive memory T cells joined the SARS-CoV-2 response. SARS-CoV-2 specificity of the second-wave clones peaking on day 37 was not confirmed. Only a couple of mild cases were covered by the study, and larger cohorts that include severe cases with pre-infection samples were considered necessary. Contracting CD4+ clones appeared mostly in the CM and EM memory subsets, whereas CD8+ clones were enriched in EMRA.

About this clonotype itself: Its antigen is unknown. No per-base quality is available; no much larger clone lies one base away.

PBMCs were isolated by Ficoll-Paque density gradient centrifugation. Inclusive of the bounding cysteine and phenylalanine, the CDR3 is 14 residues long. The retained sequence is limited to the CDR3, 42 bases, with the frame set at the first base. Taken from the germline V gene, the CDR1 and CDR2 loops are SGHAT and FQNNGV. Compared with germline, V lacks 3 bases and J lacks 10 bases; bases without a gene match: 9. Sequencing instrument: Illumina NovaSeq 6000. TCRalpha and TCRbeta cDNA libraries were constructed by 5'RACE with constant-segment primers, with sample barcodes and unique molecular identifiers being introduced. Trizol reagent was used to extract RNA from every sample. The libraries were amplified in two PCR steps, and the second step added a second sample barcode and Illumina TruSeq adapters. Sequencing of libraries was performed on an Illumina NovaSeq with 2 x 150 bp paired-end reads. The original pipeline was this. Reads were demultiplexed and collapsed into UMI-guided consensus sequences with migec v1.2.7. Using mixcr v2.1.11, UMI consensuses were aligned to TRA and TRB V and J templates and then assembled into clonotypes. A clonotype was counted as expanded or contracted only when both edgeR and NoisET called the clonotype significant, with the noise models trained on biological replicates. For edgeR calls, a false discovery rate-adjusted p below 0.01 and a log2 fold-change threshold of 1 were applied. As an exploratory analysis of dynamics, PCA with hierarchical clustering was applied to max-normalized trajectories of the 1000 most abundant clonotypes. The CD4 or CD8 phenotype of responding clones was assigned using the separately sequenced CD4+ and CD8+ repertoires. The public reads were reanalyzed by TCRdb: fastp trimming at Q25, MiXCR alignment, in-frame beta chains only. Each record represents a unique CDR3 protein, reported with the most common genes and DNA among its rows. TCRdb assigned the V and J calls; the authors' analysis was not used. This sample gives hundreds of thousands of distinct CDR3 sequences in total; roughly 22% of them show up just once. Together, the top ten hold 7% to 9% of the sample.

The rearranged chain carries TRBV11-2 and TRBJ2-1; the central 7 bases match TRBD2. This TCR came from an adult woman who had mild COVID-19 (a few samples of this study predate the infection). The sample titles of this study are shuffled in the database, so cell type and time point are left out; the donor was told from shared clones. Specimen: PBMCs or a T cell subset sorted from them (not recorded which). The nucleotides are TGTGCCAGCAGCTTCGCCTTGGGGGGAGGGGAGCAGTTCTTC. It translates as CASSFALGGGEQFF.